This T cell receptor beta chain stems from a study of blood T cell repertoires in COVID-19. Study-wide context: The cDNA or gDNA used as material had been derived from T cells, B-cell-depleted T cells, or PBMCs.

The CDR3 length is 14 residues. Germline V gene sequence: CDR1 MDHEN, CDR2 SYDVKM. The V end was cut by 5 bases, the J end by 6 bases, with 11 bases between. Measured with immunoSEQ multiplex PCR; TCRdb has only the in-frame clones, and not every one. This sample yields under 250,000 clones, of which approximately 83% are seen a single time; approximately 4.7% belongs to the top ten. The sequence was obtained from a man aged 45-60 years with active or convalescent COVID-19. Sequencing was carried out using peripheral blood. The rearrangement uses TRBV28 and TRBJ1-6; D might be TRBD1 (5 bases). CDR3 in amino acids: CASSGGTGNSPLHF. CDR3 nucleotides: TGTGCCAGCAGTGGAGGGACTGGTAATTCACCCCTCCACTTT.